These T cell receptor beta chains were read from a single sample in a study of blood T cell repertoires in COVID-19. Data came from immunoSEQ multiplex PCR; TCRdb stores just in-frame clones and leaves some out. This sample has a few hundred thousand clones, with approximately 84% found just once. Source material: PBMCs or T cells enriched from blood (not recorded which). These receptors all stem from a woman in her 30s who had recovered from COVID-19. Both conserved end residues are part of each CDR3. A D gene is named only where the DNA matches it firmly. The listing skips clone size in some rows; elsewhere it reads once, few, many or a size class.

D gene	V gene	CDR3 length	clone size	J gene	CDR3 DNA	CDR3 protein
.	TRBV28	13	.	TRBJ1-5	TGTGCCAGCAGCCCCCCCGAGAATCGGCCCCAGCATTTT	CASSPPENRPQHF
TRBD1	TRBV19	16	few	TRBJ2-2	TGTGCCAGTAGTATGAGGAGGACAGGGGCGCAGGGGGAGCTGTTTTTT	CASSMRRTGAQGELFF
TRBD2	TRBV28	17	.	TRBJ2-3	TGTGCCAGCAGTTCCCCAAAGGGGAGCGGGAGGCCAGATACGCAGTATTTT	CASSSPKGSGRPDTQYF
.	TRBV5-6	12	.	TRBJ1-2	TGTGCCAGCAGCTTGGACAGGCGGGGCTACACCTTC	CASSLDRRGYTF
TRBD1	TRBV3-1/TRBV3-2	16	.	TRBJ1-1	TGTGCCAGCAGCCCGTGGGACAGGTCTCAGGACACTGAAGCTTTCTTT	CASSPWDRSQDTEAFF
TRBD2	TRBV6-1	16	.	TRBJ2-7	TGTGCCAGCAGTGAAGGTACTAGCGGTCGATTCTACGAGCAGTACTTC	CASSEGTSGRFYEQYF
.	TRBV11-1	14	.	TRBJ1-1	TGTGCCAGCAGCCCAAGGCGGACAGAGGGAAAAGCTTTCTTT	CASSPRRTEGKAFF
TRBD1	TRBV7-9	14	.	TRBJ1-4	TGTGCCAGCAGCTCTTGGACAGGAGCCGAAAAACTGTTTTTT	CASSSWTGAEKLFF
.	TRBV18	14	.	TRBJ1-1	TGTGCCAGCTCAAACAGGGTGGAGAACACTGAAGCTTTCTTT	CASSNRVENTEAFF
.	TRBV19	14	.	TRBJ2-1	TGTGCCAGTAGTATCAGTTTGAGGCAGAATGAGCAGTTCTTC	CASSISLRQNEQFF
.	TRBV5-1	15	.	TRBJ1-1	TGCGCCAGCAGCTTGGCGGCGGGGGTGAACACTGAAGCTTTCTTT	CASSLAAGVNTEAFF
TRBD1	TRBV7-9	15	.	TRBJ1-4	TGTGCCAGCAGCGGCCCGGGACAGGGCGGTGAAAAACTGTTTTTT	CASSGPGQGGEKLFF
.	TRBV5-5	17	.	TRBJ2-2	TGTGCCAGCAGCGCCATCCGGGGGGCGCGGGGCACCGGGGAGCTGTTTTTT	CASSAIRGARGTGELFF
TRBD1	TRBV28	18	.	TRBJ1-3	TGTGCCAGCAGTTTAGTGAACGGACAGGGGCCCTCTGGAAACACCATATATTTT	CASSLVNGQGPSGNTIYF
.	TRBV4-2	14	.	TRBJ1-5	TGTGCCAGCAGCCAAGATCAGGGCAATCAGCCCCAGCATTTT	CASSQDQGNQPQHF
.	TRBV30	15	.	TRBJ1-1	TGTGCCTGGAGTACTCCCTCCAGGGGGAACACTGAAGCTTTCTTT	CAWSTPSRGNTEAFF
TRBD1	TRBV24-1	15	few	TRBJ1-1	TGTGCCACCAGTGCGACGGGACAGGGGAACACTGAAGCTTTCTTT	CATSATGQGNTEAFF
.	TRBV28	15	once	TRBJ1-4	TGTGCCAGCAGTTTTAGGAGGGGGGGGAATGAAAAACTGTTTTTT	CASSFRRGGNEKLFF
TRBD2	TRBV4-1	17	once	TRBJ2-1	TGCGCCAGCAGCCAAGCAGTAGCGGGCGCAACCTACAATGAGCAGTTCTTC	CASSQAVAGATYNEQFF
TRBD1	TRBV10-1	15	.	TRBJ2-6	TGCGCCAGCAGTACAGGGGACCCTGGGGCCAACGTCCTGACTTTC	CASSTGDPGANVLTF
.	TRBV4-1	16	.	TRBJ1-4	TGCGCCAGCAGCCAAGCGAAACGCGCAACTAATGAAAAACTGTTTTTT	CASSQAKRATNEKLFF
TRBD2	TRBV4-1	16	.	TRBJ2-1	TGCGCCAGCAGCCAAGAACGCGGGAGCTCCTACAATGAGCAGTTCTTC	CASSQERGSSYNEQFF
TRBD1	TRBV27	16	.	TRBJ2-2	TGTGCCAGCAGTTTGTACCGGACAGGGAGGACCGGGGAGCTGTTTTTT	CASSLYRTGRTGELFF
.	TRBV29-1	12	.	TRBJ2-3	TGCAGCGGGGGACTGCACACAGATACGCAGTATTTT	CSGGLHTDTQYF
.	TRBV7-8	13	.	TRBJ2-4	TGTGCCAGCAGCTTAGAATGGCAGAACATTCAGTACTTC	CASSLEWQNIQYF
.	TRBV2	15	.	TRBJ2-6	TGTGTCACCCTGAGCGACTCCTCTGGGGCCAACGTCCTGACTTTC	CVTLSDSSGANVLTF
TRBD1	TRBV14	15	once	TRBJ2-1	TGTGCCAGCAGCCAGGACAGGGGCTCCTACAATGAGCAGTTCTTC	CASSQDRGSYNEQFF
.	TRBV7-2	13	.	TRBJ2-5	TGTGCCAGCAGCCGAGGGCCCAAAGAGACCCAGTACTTC	CASSRGPKETQYF
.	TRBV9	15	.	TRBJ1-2	TGTGCCAGCAGCCCAAGGACAGTCCCTAACTATGGCTACACCTTC	CASSPRTVPNYGYTF
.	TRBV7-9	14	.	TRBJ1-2	TGTGCCAGCAGCTTGGGGCAGGTCAACTATGGCTACACCTTC	CASSLGQVNYGYTF
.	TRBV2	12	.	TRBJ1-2	TGTGCCAGCTCACAGGGAAACTATGGCTACACCTTC	CASSQGNYGYTF
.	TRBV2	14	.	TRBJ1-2	TGTGCCAGCACCCCGACAGAAACCTCCTATGGCTACACCTTC	CASTPTETSYGYTF
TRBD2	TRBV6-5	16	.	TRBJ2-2	TGTGCCAGCAGTTTCAGGACTAGCGGGAAGACCGGGGAGCTGTTTTTT	CASSFRTSGKTGELFF
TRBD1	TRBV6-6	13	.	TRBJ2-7	TGTGCCAGCAGTTACTTACAGGGGTACGAGCAGTACTTC	CASSYLQGYEQYF
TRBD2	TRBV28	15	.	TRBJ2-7	TGTGCCAGCAGTTTCGGGGCTAGCGGGGACTACGAGCAGTACTTC	CASSFGASGDYEQYF
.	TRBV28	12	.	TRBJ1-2	TGTGCCAGCTATCTGGCCTCGGGGGGCTACACCTTC	CASYLASGGYTF
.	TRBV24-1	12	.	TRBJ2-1	TGTGCCACCAGTGTCGGGGGTGATGAGCAGTTCTTC	CATSVGGDEQFF
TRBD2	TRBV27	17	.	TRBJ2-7	TGTGCCAGCAGCAGCCGCCTAGCGGGAGTAGGTTCCTACGAGCAGTACTTC	CASSSRLAGVGSYEQYF
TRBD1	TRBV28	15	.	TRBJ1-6	TGTGCCAGCAGTTTATATGGGACAGGGAGTTCACCCCTCCACTTT	CASSLYGTGSSPLHF
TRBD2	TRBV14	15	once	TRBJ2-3	TGTGCCAGCAGCCAAATTGCCGGGAGGACAGATACGCAGTATTTT	CASSQIAGRTDTQYF
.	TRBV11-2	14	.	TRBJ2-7	TGTGCCAGCAGCTTAGACCGTCAGACCTACGAGCAGTACTTC	CASSLDRQTYEQYF
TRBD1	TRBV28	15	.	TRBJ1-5	TGTGCCAGCAGAACGGGACAGTTGTTCAATCAGCCCCAGCATTTT	CASRTGQLFNQPQHF
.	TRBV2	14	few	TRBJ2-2	TGTGCCAGCTCCAGGCAGACGAACACCGGGGAGCTGTTTTTT	CASSRQTNTGELFF
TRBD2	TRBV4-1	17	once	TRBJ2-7	TGCGCCAGCAGCCAAGATCGGGCTAGCGGGGTCACCTACGAGCAGTACTTC	CASSQDRASGVTYEQYF
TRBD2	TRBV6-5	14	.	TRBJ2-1	TGTGCCAGCATGCGCCTAGCGGGATACAATGAGCAGTTCTTC	CASMRLAGYNEQFF
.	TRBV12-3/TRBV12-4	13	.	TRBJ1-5	TGTGCCAGCAGTTTAGAATCAGATCAGCCCCAGCATTTT	CASSLESDQPQHF
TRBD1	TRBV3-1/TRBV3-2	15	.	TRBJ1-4	TGTGCCAGCAGCCAGGGGACAGGGTGGGGTGAAAAACTGTTTTTT	CASSQGTGWGEKLFF
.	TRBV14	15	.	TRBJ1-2	TGTGCCAGCAGCCGTCAACAGGGATGCTGCTATGGCTACACCTTC	CASSRQQGCCYGYTF
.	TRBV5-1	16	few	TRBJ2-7	TGCGCCAGCAGCTCAAAACCAGGGGAAATCTCCTACGAGCAGTACTTC	CASSSKPGEISYEQYF
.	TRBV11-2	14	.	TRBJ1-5	TGTGCCAGCAGCTTAGGGCTGAACAATCAGCCCCAGCATTTT	CASSLGLNNQPQHF
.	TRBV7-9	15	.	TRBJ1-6	TGTGCCAGCAGCTTATTCGGGGGAGGGAATTCACCCCTCCACTTT	CASSLFGGGNSPLHF
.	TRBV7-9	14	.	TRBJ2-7	TGTGCCAGCAGCTTAACGCAGATAGCTTACGAGCAGTACTTC	CASSLTQIAYEQYF
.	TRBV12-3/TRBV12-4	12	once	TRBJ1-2	TGTGCCAGCACCCGCGGGGGGAATGGCTACACCTTC	CASTRGGNGYTF